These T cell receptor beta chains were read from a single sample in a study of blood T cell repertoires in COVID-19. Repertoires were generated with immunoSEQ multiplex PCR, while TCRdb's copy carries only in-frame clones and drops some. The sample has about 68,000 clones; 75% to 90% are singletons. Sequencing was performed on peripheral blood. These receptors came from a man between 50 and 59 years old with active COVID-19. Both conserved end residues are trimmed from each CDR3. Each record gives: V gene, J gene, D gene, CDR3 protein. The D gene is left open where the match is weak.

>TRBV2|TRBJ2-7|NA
ASSVGDSTYEQY
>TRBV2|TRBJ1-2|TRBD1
ASSPTGTGNGYT
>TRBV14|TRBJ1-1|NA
ASSQSGFGALRTF
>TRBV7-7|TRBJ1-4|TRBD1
ASSPGTGADEKLF
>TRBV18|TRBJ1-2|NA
ASSPRGQGGGYT
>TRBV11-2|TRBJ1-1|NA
ASSFIFRGMETEAF
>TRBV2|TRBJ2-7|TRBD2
ASRLGTSGGKPYEQY
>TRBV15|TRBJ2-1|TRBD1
ATSRDLAGGKEQF
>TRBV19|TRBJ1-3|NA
ASSPLPGSTSGNTIY
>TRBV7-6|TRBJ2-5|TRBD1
ASSLTHRGQETQY
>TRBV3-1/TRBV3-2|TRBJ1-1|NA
ASSQGHGGVNTEAF
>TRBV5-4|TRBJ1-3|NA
ASSTVGGGNTIY
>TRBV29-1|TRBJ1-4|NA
SARTGLNEKLF
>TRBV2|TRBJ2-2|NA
ASRGDRATGELF
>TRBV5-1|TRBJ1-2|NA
ASSIEAFNYGYT
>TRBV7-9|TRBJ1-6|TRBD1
ASSQDRAASFSPLH
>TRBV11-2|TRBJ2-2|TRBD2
ASSSERGGTYNTGELF
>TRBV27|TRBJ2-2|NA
ASSLLQPNTGELF
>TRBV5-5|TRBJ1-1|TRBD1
ASSFQGAMNTEAF
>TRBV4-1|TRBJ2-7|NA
ASSHRDTSYEQY
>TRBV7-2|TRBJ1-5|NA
ASSWGLGQPQH
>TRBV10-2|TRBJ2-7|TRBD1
ASSETGGYEQY
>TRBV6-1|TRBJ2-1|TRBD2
ASSEEIGRLAGGYNEQF
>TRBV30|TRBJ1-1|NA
AWQQMNTEAF
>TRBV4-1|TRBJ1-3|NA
ASSQEPGRGAGNTIY
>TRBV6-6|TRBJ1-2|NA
ASSSKANYGYT
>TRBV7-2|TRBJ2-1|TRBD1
ASSRDRALDEQF
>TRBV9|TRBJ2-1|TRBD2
ASSAGGFDEQF
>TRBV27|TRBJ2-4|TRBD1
ASSTWDRVIAKNIQY
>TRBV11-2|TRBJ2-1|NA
ASSLVAGKQPHEQF
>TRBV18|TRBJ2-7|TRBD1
ASSEGAVYEQY
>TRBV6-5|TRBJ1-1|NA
ASSYGGGGTEAF
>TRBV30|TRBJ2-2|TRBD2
ARWGLAGANTGELF
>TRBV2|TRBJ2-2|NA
ASSVLDTGELF
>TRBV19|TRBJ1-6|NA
ASSIRGNSPLH
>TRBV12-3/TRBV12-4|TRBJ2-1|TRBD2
ASTPSGEHEQF
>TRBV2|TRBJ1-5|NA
ASSAKTVQPQH
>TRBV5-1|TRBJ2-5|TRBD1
ASSLPGQGKETQY
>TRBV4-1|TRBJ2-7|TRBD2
ASSQATSGGDYEQY
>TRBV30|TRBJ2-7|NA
AWSEGVITGRDEQY
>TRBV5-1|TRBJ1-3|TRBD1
ASSQTPGQSSGNTIY
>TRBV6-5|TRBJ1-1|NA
ASSYPGLPNTEAF
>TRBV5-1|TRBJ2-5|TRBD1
ASSAGTGSRETQY
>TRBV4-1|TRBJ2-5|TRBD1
ASSQGQGAGSETQY
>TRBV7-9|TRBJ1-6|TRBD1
ASSGTGYSPLH
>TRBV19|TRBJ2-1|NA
ASSSPGVFPNEQF
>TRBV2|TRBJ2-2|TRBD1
ASSRDRAGGELF
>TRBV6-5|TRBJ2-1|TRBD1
ATCLTGQGNNEQF
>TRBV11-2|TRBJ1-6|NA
ASSFLRGNSPLH
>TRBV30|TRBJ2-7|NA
AWSGPGMTASEQY
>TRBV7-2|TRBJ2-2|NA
ASSMDWTNTGELF